This T cell receptor beta chain was recovered during a study of long-term antiretroviral therapy in people with HIV. About the research overall: Collection of the earliest samples took place about a decade ahead of the 2015 immediate-ART recommendation. Study results and limitations: Unavailable data included ART adherence, viral resistance and therapy changes (switches in treatment). HIV repertoires had narrower CDR3 length ranges than controls.

Researchers report immunoSEQ v3.0 was run at survey level. Method: immunoSEQ multiplex PCR; TCRdb's copy keeps in-frame clones and lacks some. The sample holds 30,000 to 40,000 clones; over 75% are singletons and the top ten take approximately 4.4%. This clone was recorded only once. Its antigen is not identified. At least one PBMC sample before ART and at least two after were required. This CDR3 has 11 amino acids. V was pared by 6 bases and J by 5 bases, with 9 bases between. The V gene's germline CDR1 is DFQATT and CDR2 SNEGSKA (reference sequence). The genes are TRBV20-1 and TRBJ2-3; D unresolved. This sequence originates from a man aged 18 to 29 with HIV. The material was unsorted PBMCs, obtained about 3.4 years after starting antiretroviral therapy. The CDR3 region is CSASGEDTQYF. For the CDR3, the DNA is TGCAGTGCGTCTGGAGAAGATACGCAGTATTTT.